This T cell receptor beta chain stems from a study of blood T cells in healthy people across ages. General study findings and limits: Observed TCR beta diversity per million T cells went down as age went up. This fall followed a roughly linear course with age.

Germline CDR1 SGHTA, CDR2 FQGNSA. V was shortened by 5 bases and J by 5 bases, with 10 bases between the two germline ends. This CDR3 region has 13 residues. On this clonotype: The antigen remains undetermined.

A J-beta primer mix and a sample-barcoded 5' primer were used in a second PCR of about 6 to 12 cycles. One entry per CDR3 protein results from TCRdb running MiXCR on the 5' RACE reads. Of 1.5 million to 2 million distinct CDR3 sequences in the sample, around half were seen once. The V call is TRBV7-2, the J call TRBJ1-5; D unclear. The sequenced sample was blood. This clonotype was obtained from a woman aged 40 to 50 in good health. The CDR3 spells CASSTKVDQPQHF. CDR3 bases: TGTGCCAGCAGCACCAAAGTGGATCAGCCCCAGCATTTT.